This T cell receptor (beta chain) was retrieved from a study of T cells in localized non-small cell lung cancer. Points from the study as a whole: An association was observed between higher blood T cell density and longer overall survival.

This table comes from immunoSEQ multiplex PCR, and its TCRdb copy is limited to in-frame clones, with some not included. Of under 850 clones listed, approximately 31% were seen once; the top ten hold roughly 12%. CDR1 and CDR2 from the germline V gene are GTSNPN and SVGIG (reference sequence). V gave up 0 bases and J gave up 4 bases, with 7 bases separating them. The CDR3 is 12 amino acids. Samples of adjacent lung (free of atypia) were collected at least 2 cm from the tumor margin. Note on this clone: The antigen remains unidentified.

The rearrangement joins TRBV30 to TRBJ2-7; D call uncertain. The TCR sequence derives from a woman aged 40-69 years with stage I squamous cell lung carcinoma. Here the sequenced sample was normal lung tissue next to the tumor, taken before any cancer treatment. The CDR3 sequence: CAWSVAGYEQYF. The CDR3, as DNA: TGTGCCTGGAGTGTAGCCGGGTACGAGCAGTACTTC.